This TCR beta chain was sequenced during a study of T cell repertoires in cytomegalovirus infection (dated by TCRdb to between 2018 and 2021). A note on the overall study: Donor HLA type was relevant to the analysis, because carriage of CMV infection together with the matching HLA type was indicated by public TCR beta signatures.

There are a few counts of this clonotype. Its binding antigen is unknown. No clone much larger than this one lies a single base away; base qualities are absent. CDR3 length: 14 amino acids, cysteine to phenylalanine. Just the 42-base CDR3 DNA is kept, in frame starting at base 1. Clipping removes 5 bases from V and 8 bases from J, with 7 as the unmatched junction base count. CDR1 and CDR2 were assigned from the germline V gene as SGHTA and FQGNSA. Study-level results and caveats: The ex vivo response was dominated by HLA-C-restricted CMV-specific TCR beta clonotypes, which also provided the single most frequent clonotype in two of eight donors. In both this cohort and an independent cohort of 352 donors, the cumulative frequency of public TCR beta family members distinguished carriers of CMV infection plus the relevant HLA type.

Sequencing was carried out with an Illumina HiSeq 1500. TCRdb trimmed the raw reads at Q25, called clones with MiXCR and kept productive beta chains. Each record represents a unique CDR3 protein, reported with the most common genes and DNA among its rows. The sample table lists some 180,000 distinct CDR3 sequences, about a sixth of them with a count of one. The top ten hold 25% of the sample. The source material was CD8+ T cells from PBMCs. The chain couples TRBV7-2 to TRBJ1-2; 11 central bases correspond to TRBD1. The receptor comes from a human donor in good health (CMV status not recorded). Some clones in this sample may be carry-over from other donors' samples. The CDR3 region has the sequence CASSRGQGARGYTF. The DNA sequence is TGTGCCAGCAGCCGCGGACAGGGGGCGCGGGGCTACACCTTC. With the portions outside the CDR3 filled from the reference TRBV7-2 and TRBJ1-2 genes, the complete variable region becomes GAGVSQSPSNKVTEKGKDVELRCDPISGHTALYWYRQSLGQGLEFLIYFQGNSAPDKSGLPSDRFSAERTGGSVSTLTIQRTQQEDSAVYLCASSRGQGARGYTFGSGTRLTVV.